The entry below gives a single TCR beta chain sequence along with its context. This clone's antigen is unknown. No base quality information exists; no much larger clone differs at one position. This sample is part of a study of T cell responses to AZD1222 COVID-19 vaccine (TCRdb year 2021). For context, the study as a whole: TCR sequencing was performed for approximately 240 trial participants, of whom some 200 were given two doses of AZD1222 and around 25 were given two doses of MenACWY control vaccine. Trial participants were enrolled into age subgroups of 18-55, 56-69 and 70-plus years, which contained roughly 150, 30 and 60 TCR-sequenced participants, respectively.

What this sample's time point label stands for: baseline before first vaccination. The treatment or condition label on this specimen signifies: meningococcal conjugate vaccine given as trial control. Samples from vaccinated people were obtained from the UK trials COV001 and COV002, which included a single-blind randomized controlled phase 2/3 trial of AZD1222 (ChAdOx1 nCoV-19) in healthy adults. Trial participant PBMC samples were collected at day 0 and day 28 after the second dose for TCRbeta chain sequencing. What the authors observed across the whole study: Conclusions about previously exposed vaccinees are limited because only a handful of AZD1222 recipients were SARS-CoV-2 seropositive at baseline. Participants were mostly white British and included more females than males, and it was suggested by the authors that clonal diversity may have been underestimated. In the small 56-69-year group, the increase in depth fell short of significance, most likely because of low power. Spike-specific TCR breadth and depth rose significantly after two AZD1222 doses compared with day 0 and with MenACWY recipients. The vaccine-associated CD4 TCRs covered the entire spike protein, and the dominant responses fell in regions 160-218 and 743-854. No day 14 peak-response samples were available, so repertoires were characterized only after the peak T cell response. Reportedly, almost half of the unique spike-specific TCRs recognized epitopes lying outside the regions that are mutated in the B.1.351 and B.1.1.7 variants.

The CDR3 regions of human TCRbeta chains were subjected to immunosequencing. As for the authors' bioinformatics: Repertoire TCRs were matched against a reference library of SARS-CoV-2-specific TCRs generated with the MIRA antigen-specificity platform. Breadth was defined as the fraction of unique TCRs that were SARS-CoV-2-associated. Depth was defined as the fraction of total T cells that were SARS-CoV-2-associated. Each spike-specific TCR was assigned to its reactive spike region and to a CD4 or CD8 class using the MIRA data. Log10-transformed breadth and depth values were compared by one-way ANOVA with Sidak's multiple comparisons tests. TCRdb provides this immuneACCESS table in a form limited to in-frame rearrangements. Some clones are lacking; in checked studies, under half of them reflect an unresolved V gene, and why the rest are absent is not known. The DNA was the basis for D and trimming; V, J and clone size are from that table. This sample holds 130,000 to 150,000 clones; around 90% were observed only once. Clones ranked in the top ten supply around 2.8% of the sample.

The CDR3 covers 15 residues, taking in both the cysteine and the phenylalanine. Only the CDR3 portion is preserved as DNA: 45 bases, with reading frame beginning at the first base. The germline V gene sets CDR1 to SGHDT and CDR2 to YYEEEE. V trim: 0 bases; J trim: 4 bases; unmatched bases: 3. The material sequenced was peripheral blood, taken on day 0 of MenACWY control vaccination. The TCR originated in an adult in good health. The V and J segments used are TRBV5-6 and TRBJ1-2; 10 central bases correspond to TRBD1. The CDR3 protein is CASSLGDRGIYGYTF. The DNA sequence is as follows: TGTGCCAGCAGCTTGGGGGACAGGGGTATCTATGGCTACACCTTC.